A selection of T cell receptor beta chains follows, all from one sample in a study of vaccination effects on CD4 cells after COVID-19. These receptors' targets are unknown. Assay: immunoSEQ multiplex PCR; the TCRdb copy retains only in-frame clones and omits some. This sample has roughly 50,000 clones, with 67% found just once. The sequences come from CD4+ T cells from PBMCs cultured without peptide, collected before COVID-19 vaccination. The receptors stem from a human donor who received a COVID-19 vaccine. CDR3s include the opening cysteine and the closing phenylalanine or tryptophan. A D gene is named only where the DNA matches it firmly. Clone size appears in some rows only: once, few, many, or a class for an expanded clone.

clone size: few; J gene: TRBJ2-7; V gene: TRBV7-2; D gene: TRBD1; CDR3 DNA: TGTGCCAGCAGCTTTACCGGGACAGACTACGAGCAGTACTTC; CDR3 protein: CASSFTGTDYEQYF
clone size: -; J gene: TRBJ2-1; V gene: TRBV20-1; D gene: -; CDR3 DNA: TGCAGTGCTAGTCAGAGCTCCTACAATGAGCAGTTCTTC; CDR3 protein: CSASQSSYNEQFF
clone size: few; J gene: TRBJ2-2; V gene: TRBV7-9; D gene: TRBD1; CDR3 DNA: TGTGCCAGCAGCCCACCGGGACAGGCTTTCACCGGGGAGCTGTTTTTT; CDR3 protein: CASSPPGQAFTGELFF
clone size: -; J gene: TRBJ1-2; V gene: TRBV27; D gene: -; CDR3 DNA: TGTGCCAGCAGTCCAACTGGGGGGCCCTCACTATTTTCTAACTATGGCTACACCTTC; CDR3 protein: CASSPTGGPSLFSNYGYTF
clone size: -; J gene: TRBJ1-5; V gene: TRBV4-1; D gene: TRBD1; CDR3 DNA: TGCGCCAGCAGCCAAGATCCCCAGGGGGCTGGCAATCAGCCCCAGCATTTT; CDR3 protein: CASSQDPQGAGNQPQHF
clone size: -; J gene: TRBJ2-7; V gene: TRBV3-1/TRBV3-2; D gene: -; CDR3 DNA: TGTGCCAGCAGCCGGCAGACTAGAAACTACGAGCAGTACTTC; CDR3 protein: CASSRQTRNYEQYF
clone size: -; J gene: TRBJ1-1; V gene: TRBV30; D gene: -; CDR3 DNA: TGTGCCTGGACGAACGGCTTGAACACTGAAGCTTTCTTT; CDR3 protein: CAWTNGLNTEAFF
clone size: -; J gene: TRBJ1-3; V gene: TRBV7-3; D gene: -; CDR3 DNA: TGTGCCAGCAGCCCACCAGACAGTTACTCTGGAAACACCATATATTTT; CDR3 protein: CASSPPDSYSGNTIYF
clone size: -; J gene: TRBJ1-3; V gene: TRBV30; D gene: -; CDR3 DNA: TGTGCCTGGAAGGTCTCTGGAAACACCATATATTTT; CDR3 protein: CAWKVSGNTIYF
clone size: -; J gene: TRBJ2-5; V gene: TRBV18; D gene: -; CDR3 DNA: TGTGCCAGCTCACCAGGGGTTCAAGAGACCCAGTACTTC; CDR3 protein: CASSPGVQETQYF
clone size: -; J gene: TRBJ2-5; V gene: TRBV9; D gene: -; CDR3 DNA: TGTGCCAGCAGCGTAGGGGTAGCGGAAGAGACCCAGTACTTC; CDR3 protein: CASSVGVAEETQYF
clone size: -; J gene: TRBJ1-2; V gene: TRBV9; D gene: TRBD1; CDR3 DNA: TGTGCCAGCAGTGGGGGGCCGACAGGGCACACCTTC; CDR3 protein: CASSGGPTGHTF
clone size: -; J gene: TRBJ2-3; V gene: TRBV3-1/TRBV3-2; D gene: TRBD2; CDR3 DNA: TGTGCCAGCAGCCATTTGTGGGGGACTAGCGGGAGGTTCACAGATACGCAGTATTTT; CDR3 protein: CASSHLWGTSGRFTDTQYF
clone size: once; J gene: TRBJ2-3; V gene: TRBV5-1; D gene: -; CDR3 DNA: TGCGCCAGCAGCTTGTACACTTCGGGGAATACGCAGTATTTT; CDR3 protein: CASSLYTSGNTQYF
clone size: -; J gene: TRBJ2-3; V gene: TRBV20-1; D gene: -; CDR3 DNA: TGCAGTGTCAACACAGATACGCAGTATTTT; CDR3 protein: CSVNTDTQYF
clone size: -; J gene: TRBJ2-1; V gene: TRBV15; D gene: TRBD2; CDR3 DNA: TGTGCCACCAGCAGGGGACTAGCGGGTTCCTACAATGAGCAGTTCTTC; CDR3 protein: CATSRGLAGSYNEQFF
clone size: -; J gene: TRBJ1-3; V gene: TRBV11-2; D gene: -; CDR3 DNA: TGTGCCAGCAGCTTACAGGGAAACACCATATATTTT; CDR3 protein: CASSLQGNTIYF
clone size: -; J gene: TRBJ2-1; V gene: TRBV29-1; D gene: TRBD2; CDR3 DNA: TGCAGCGCTACAGCGGGACCTTCCTACAATGAGCAGTTCTTC; CDR3 protein: CSATAGPSYNEQFF
clone size: -; J gene: TRBJ2-3; V gene: TRBV7-3; D gene: TRBD1; CDR3 DNA: TGTGCCAGCAGCCAACCAGGGGGCCAGGCGGATACGCAGTATTTT; CDR3 protein: CASSQPGGQADTQYF
clone size: few; J gene: TRBJ2-2; V gene: TRBV6-5; D gene: -; CDR3 DNA: TGTGCCAGCAGACTATCTAGGAACACCGGGGAGCTGTTTTTT; CDR3 protein: CASRLSRNTGELFF
clone size: -; J gene: TRBJ1-1; V gene: TRBV28; D gene: -; CDR3 DNA: TGTGCCAGCAGAACCCCACGGGAAGCTTTCTTT; CDR3 protein: CASRTPREAFF
clone size: few; J gene: TRBJ1-6; V gene: TRBV7-3; D gene: -; CDR3 DNA: TGTGCCAGCAGCTTAGGCCGGTCAAATTCACCCCTCCACTTT; CDR3 protein: CASSLGRSNSPLHF
clone size: few; J gene: TRBJ1-2; V gene: TRBV5-4; D gene: TRBD1; CDR3 DNA: TGTGCCAGCAGCCCGGGGACAGGTTATGGCTACACCTTC; CDR3 protein: CASSPGTGYGYTF
clone size: -; J gene: TRBJ1-5; V gene: TRBV7-2; D gene: -; CDR3 DNA: TGTGCCAGCAGCTTAGGGGTTTTCGGTCCCAATCAGCCCCAGCATTTT; CDR3 protein: CASSLGVFGPNQPQHF
clone size: -; J gene: TRBJ2-1; V gene: TRBV4-2; D gene: -; CDR3 DNA: TGTGCCAGCAGCCCAGAGAAGGGGCGGCGGGGGCCCAACAATGAGCAGTTCTTC; CDR3 protein: CASSPEKGRRGPNNEQFF
clone size: -; J gene: TRBJ1-6; V gene: TRBV19; D gene: TRBD1; CDR3 DNA: TGTGCCGTTGGAACCGGACAGGGGAGTTCACCCCTCCACTTT; CDR3 protein: CAVGTGQGSSPLHF
clone size: -; J gene: TRBJ2-3; V gene: TRBV6-5; D gene: -; CDR3 DNA: TGTGCCAGCAGCAGACAGGCTAGCACAGATACGCAGTATTTT; CDR3 protein: CASSRQASTDTQYF
clone size: once; J gene: TRBJ2-5; V gene: TRBV7-8; D gene: -; CDR3 DNA: TGTGCCAGCAGCCCTGGTTGGCTTACTATTGAGACCCAGTACTTC; CDR3 protein: CASSPGWLTIETQYF
clone size: -; J gene: TRBJ1-1; V gene: TRBV5-5; D gene: TRBD1; CDR3 DNA: TGTGCCAGCAGCGACGACAGGGTTGGTATTGAAGCTTTCTTT; CDR3 protein: CASSDDRVGIEAFF
clone size: -; J gene: TRBJ2-5; V gene: TRBV29-1; D gene: TRBD2; CDR3 DNA: TGCAGCGTTGAAAAAACTAGCGGGGGGCCCAGGAGAGAGACCCAGTACTTC; CDR3 protein: CSVEKTSGGPRRETQYF
clone size: few; J gene: TRBJ1-5; V gene: TRBV7-2; D gene: -; CDR3 DNA: TGTGCCAGCAGCTTAGGGGGTGCGTATCAGCCCCAGCATTTT; CDR3 protein: CASSLGGAYQPQHF
clone size: -; J gene: TRBJ1-5; V gene: TRBV27; D gene: -; CDR3 DNA: TGTGCCAGCAGTTCCGAAGGGACGGCTAGCAATCAGCCCCAGCATTTT; CDR3 protein: CASSSEGTASNQPQHF
clone size: -; J gene: TRBJ1-1; V gene: TRBV19; D gene: -; CDR3 DNA: TGTGCCTCCTCCCCGGTGAGGGACACTGAAGCTTTCTTT; CDR3 protein: CASSPVRDTEAFF
clone size: -; J gene: TRBJ1-6; V gene: TRBV20-1; D gene: -; CDR3 DNA: TGCAGTGCTAGTCCCCAGAGCTCCTATAATTCACCCCTCCACTTT; CDR3 protein: CSASPQSSYNSPLHF
clone size: -; J gene: TRBJ2-7; V gene: TRBV7-9; D gene: TRBD1; CDR3 DNA: TGTGCCAGCAGCTTAGAATTCGGACAGGGTGACTACGAGCAGTACTTC; CDR3 protein: CASSLEFGQGDYEQYF
clone size: once; J gene: TRBJ1-2; V gene: TRBV2; D gene: -; CDR3 DNA: TGTGCCAGCAGGTCGGACTCAAAACGGGGTGGCTACACCTTC; CDR3 protein: CASRSDSKRGGYTF
clone size: -; J gene: TRBJ2-5; V gene: TRBV4-3; D gene: TRBD2; CDR3 DNA: TGCGCCAGCAGCCAATTAGCGGGGGGACTACAAGAGACCCAGTACTTC; CDR3 protein: CASSQLAGGLQETQYF
clone size: -; J gene: TRBJ2-1; V gene: TRBV4-2; D gene: TRBD2; CDR3 DNA: TGTGCCAGCAGCCAAGATAGACTAGCTCGCAATGAGCAGTTCTTC; CDR3 protein: CASSQDRLARNEQFF
clone size: -; J gene: TRBJ2-2; V gene: TRBV18; D gene: -; CDR3 DNA: TGTGCCAGCTCACCATCCGGGGAGCTGTTTTTT; CDR3 protein: CASSPSGELFF
clone size: -; J gene: TRBJ1-1; V gene: TRBV7-2; D gene: -; CDR3 DNA: TGTGCCAGCAGGCGCCTGTGGGGAAGGGTGGACACTGAAGCTTTCTTT; CDR3 protein: CASRRLWGRVDTEAFF
clone size: -; J gene: TRBJ2-1; V gene: TRBV5-1; D gene: -; CDR3 DNA: TGCGCCAGCAGCCCCGGGACCCCTCGGACGGATGAGCAGTTCTTC; CDR3 protein: CASSPGTPRTDEQFF
clone size: -; J gene: TRBJ2-3; V gene: TRBV10-1; D gene: -; CDR3 DNA: TGCGCCAGCAGCCGCAGTTATGGTACGCAGTATTTT; CDR3 protein: CASSRSYGTQYF
clone size: many; J gene: TRBJ2-3; V gene: TRBV6-2/TRBV6-3; D gene: TRBD1; CDR3 DNA: TGTGCCAGCAGTTGGGGACAGGGGATCGCAGATACGCAGTATTTT; CDR3 protein: CASSWGQGIADTQYF
clone size: -; J gene: TRBJ2-1; V gene: TRBV29-1; D gene: TRBD2; CDR3 DNA: TGCAGCGTTGCCCCGACTAGCGGGAGTCTCAATGAGCAGTTCTTC; CDR3 protein: CSVAPTSGSLNEQFF
clone size: -; J gene: TRBJ2-7; V gene: TRBV30; D gene: TRBD2; CDR3 DNA: TGTGCCTGGAGGAACAGCGGGGGTTACGAGCAGTACTTC; CDR3 protein: CAWRNSGGYEQYF
clone size: once; J gene: TRBJ1-3; V gene: TRBV6-5; D gene: TRBD1; CDR3 DNA: TGTGCCAGCAGAGGACAGGCCTACTCTGGAAACACCATATATTTT; CDR3 protein: CASRGQAYSGNTIYF
clone size: once; J gene: TRBJ1-3; V gene: TRBV6-1; D gene: -; CDR3 DNA: TGTGCCAGCAGTGAAGTTGGCAGGGCCCTCTCTGGAAACACCATATATTTT; CDR3 protein: CASSEVGRALSGNTIYF
clone size: -; J gene: TRBJ1-1; V gene: TRBV5-1; D gene: -; CDR3 DNA: TGCGCCAGCAGCCCCGGCCCGGGCACTGAAGCTTTCTTT; CDR3 protein: CASSPGPGTEAFF
clone size: -; J gene: TRBJ2-1; V gene: TRBV2; D gene: TRBD2; CDR3 DNA: TGTGCCAGCAGTCGGCTAGCGGGGTACAATGAGCAGTTCTTC; CDR3 protein: CASSRLAGYNEQFF
clone size: -; J gene: TRBJ2-3; V gene: TRBV18; D gene: -; CDR3 DNA: TGTGCCAGCTCACCGGCAGATACGCAGTATTTT; CDR3 protein: CASSPADTQYF
clone size: -; J gene: TRBJ2-3; V gene: TRBV7-2; D gene: TRBD2; CDR3 DNA: TGTGCCAGCAGCACTAGCGGGAGCACAGATACGCAGTATTTT; CDR3 protein: CASSTSGSTDTQYF
clone size: -; J gene: TRBJ1-5; V gene: TRBV4-1; D gene: -; CDR3 DNA: TGCGCCAGCAGCCAAGTCGGCGGAACTGACTATCAGCCCCAGCATTTT; CDR3 protein: CASSQVGGTDYQPQHF
clone size: -; J gene: TRBJ1-2; V gene: TRBV5-6; D gene: -; CDR3 DNA: TGTGCCAGCAGCTTGGCGGGAGGTGGAGGCTACACCTTC; CDR3 protein: CASSLAGGGGYTF